This T cell receptor beta chain was sequenced for a study of response to subunit inactivated influenza vaccine. As to this clonotype: The target antigen is unknown.

V lost 0 bases, J lost 4 bases, and 15 bases lay in between. This CDR3 spans 16 amino acids. The germline gives CDR1 SGHRS, CDR2 YFSETQ. TCRdb independently ran MiXCR on the RT-PCR reads; one entry per CDR3 protein. The sample contains hundreds of thousands of distinct CDR3 sequences, 12% to 15% of which appear only once. Study-level findings and limits: Authors suggested that a seasonal influenza vaccination recruits few new T cells each time.

The rearrangement uses TRBV5-1 and TRBJ2-3, with D uncertain. This specimen consisted of PBMCs from blood, obtained 14 to 15 days before vaccination. The TCR originated in a man aged 50 or older who received an inactivated influenza vaccine. The CDR3 spells CASSLAVSSIPDTQYF. The CDR3 nucleotides read TGCGCCAGCAGCTTGGCCGTGTCTAGTATCCCAGATACGCAGTATTTT.